Following are 11 T cell receptor beta chains from one sample sequenced in a study of cytomegalovirus exposure and HLA in healthy donors (TCRdb year 2017). Library preparation was by the immunoSEQ multiplex PCR assay. A mixture of 60 forward primers for TCR Vbeta segments and 13 reverse primers for TCR Jbeta segments was used in the multiplex PCR. The source is immuneACCESS, and TCRdb retained only in-frame sequences with V and J called. Part of the clones is not carried over; for the studies checked, unresolved V genes explain less than half of this, and the remainder is unexplained. Counted in this sample were approximately 190,000 clones; about 89% of them appeared once. The ten biggest clones cover 1.3% of the sample. The sequencing input was PBMCs. All receptors derive from a man younger than 40 in good health and CMV-seronegative.

J is TRBJ2-3 and V is TRBV5-8; a possible D gene is TRBD1 (6 bases). Germline V CDR1 and CDR2: SGHTS, YDEGEE. Trimming stripped 4 bases from V and 6 bases from J, with 12 bases between. The CDR3 is made up of 13 amino acids. The CDR3 spells CASSGGTSDTQYF. The DNA of the CDR3 is TGTGCCAGCAGCGGGGGCACCTCGGATACGCAGTATTTT.

This clone was recorded only once. The chain links TRBV28 to TRBJ2-2; 7 positions agree with TRBD2. Germline V gene lookup returns CDR1 MDHEN and CDR2 SYDVKM. The CDR3 sequence is 13 residues long. V was pared by 7 bases and J by 7 bases, with 6 bases of the junction left unmatched. Written as DNA, the CDR3 is TGTGCCAGCAAAGCGGGGTACGTCGGGGAGCTGTTTTTT. It encodes CASKAGYVGELFF.

The chain couples TRBV5-4 to TRBJ2-7, with a weak D call TRBD1 (6 bases). The CDR3 has 15 residues. The V gene's germline CDR1 is SGHNT and CDR2 YYREEE (reference sequence). Trimming left V 0 bases short and J 4 bases short, with 14 bases between. The CDR3 nucleotides read TGTGCCAGCAGCTTGGAAGGACAGATACCTTACGAGCAGTACTTC. It is translated as CASSLEGQIPYEQYF.

This chain joins TRBV5-1 and TRBJ1-1; D uncertain. The CDR3 has 14 amino acids. Germline loops: CDR1 SGHRS, CDR2 YFSETQ. The ends were cut back, 2 bases at V and 5 bases at J, with 13 bases in the middle. CDR3 coding DNA: TGCGCCAGCAGCTTTGGACCTGGAGGGACTGAAGCTTTCTTT. This gives the protein CASSFGPGGTEAFF.

CDR3 nucleotides: TGCAGCGTCGGGACAGAAGGGGCTGAAGCTTTCTTT. Protein sequence: CSVGTEGAEAFF. The rearrangement uses TRBV29-1 and TRBJ1-1; 7 bases match TRBD1. The CDR3 is 12 residues long. The V and J ends lost 6 bases and 6 bases, in that order; junction bases with no gene match: 7. Germline assignment: CDR1 SQVTM and CDR2 ANQGSEA.

The chain is built from TRBV7-2 and TRBJ2-3, with D perhaps TRBD1 (6 bases). V lost 6 bases, J lost 1 base, and 20 bases lay in between. The CDR3 extends over 17 amino acids. The V gene's germline CDR1 is SGHTA and CDR2 FQGNSA. This CDR3 reads CASSPFSGTLRTDTQYF. DNA of the CDR3: TGTGCCAGCAGTCCATTCTCCGGGACACTTCGCACAGATACGCAGTATTTT. Using reference TRBV7-2 and TRBJ2-3 for the parts outside the CDR3, the full variable domain is GAGVSQSPSNKVTEKGKDVELRCDPISGHTALYWYRQSLGQGLEFLIYFQGNSAPDKSGLPSDRFSAERTGGSVSTLTIQRTQQEDSAVYLCASSPFSGTLRTDTQYFGPGTRLTVL.

This clone was seen a few times. The same CDR3 also results from other DNA sequences found in this sample. V usage is TRBV30 and J usage is TRBJ2-2, with D tentatively TRBD2 (6 bases). Trimming left V 6 bases short and J 1 base short, with 9 bases between. Germline-derived CDR1 and CDR2 are GTSNPN and SVGIG (reference sequence). There are 13 residues in the CDR3. CDR3 in amino acids: CACSEGNTGELFF. DNA for the CDR3: TGTGCCTGCTCGGAGGGGAACACCGGGGAGCTGTTTTTT.

The chain is built from TRBV4-1 and TRBJ2-3; D is ambiguous. Trimming removed 0 bases from V and 2 bases from J, with 9 bases in between. The CDR3 covers 15 residues. The V gene's germline CDR1 is MGHRA and CDR2 YSYEKL. In nucleotides, the CDR3 is TGCGCCAGCAGCCAAGATAGCCTACTCACAGATACGCAGTATTTT. It translates to CASSQDSLLTDTQYF.

This clone appeared once. The chain has TRBV28 and TRBJ2-7; D ambiguous. The CDR3 totals 14 residues. CDR1 and CDR2 from the germline V gene are MDHEN and SYDVKM. Trimming removed 9 bases at V and 0 bases at J, with 15 bases between. CDR3 region: CARLSRGDSYEQYF. The CDR3 coding sequence is TGTGCCAGACTATCGCGAGGAGACTCCTACGAGCAGTACTTC. Using reference TRBV28 and TRBJ2-7 for the parts outside the CDR3, the full variable domain is DVKVTQSSRYLVKRTGEKVFLECVQDMDHENMFWYRQDPGLGLRLIYFSYDVKMKEKGDIPEGYSVSREKKERFSLILESASTNQTSMYLCARLSRGDSYEQYFGPGTRLTVT.

V gene TRBV7-9 combines with J gene TRBJ2-5; TRBD1 agrees at 12 bases. Germline V gene data show CDR1 as SEHNR and CDR2 as FQNEAQ (reference sequence). The CDR3 consists of 15 residues. With V trimmed by 5 bases and J by 11 bases, 12 bases remained unmatched. The CDR3 region has the DNA TGTGCCAGCAGCCAAAGGGGACAGGGGGCTTGGGAGCAGTACTTC. Translated: CASSQRGQGAWEQYF.

V usage is TRBV4-3 and J usage is TRBJ1-2, with TRBD1 identical over 9 bases. Germline CDR1 LGHNA, CDR2 YSLEER. The CDR3 runs to 15 residues. V trimming: 0 bases; J trimming: 2 bases; junction bases outside the gene matches: 1. The DNA for the CDR3 is TGCGCCAGCAGCCAAGAGGGACAGGGAAACTATGGCTACACCTTC. Translation gives CASSQEGQGNYGYTF.